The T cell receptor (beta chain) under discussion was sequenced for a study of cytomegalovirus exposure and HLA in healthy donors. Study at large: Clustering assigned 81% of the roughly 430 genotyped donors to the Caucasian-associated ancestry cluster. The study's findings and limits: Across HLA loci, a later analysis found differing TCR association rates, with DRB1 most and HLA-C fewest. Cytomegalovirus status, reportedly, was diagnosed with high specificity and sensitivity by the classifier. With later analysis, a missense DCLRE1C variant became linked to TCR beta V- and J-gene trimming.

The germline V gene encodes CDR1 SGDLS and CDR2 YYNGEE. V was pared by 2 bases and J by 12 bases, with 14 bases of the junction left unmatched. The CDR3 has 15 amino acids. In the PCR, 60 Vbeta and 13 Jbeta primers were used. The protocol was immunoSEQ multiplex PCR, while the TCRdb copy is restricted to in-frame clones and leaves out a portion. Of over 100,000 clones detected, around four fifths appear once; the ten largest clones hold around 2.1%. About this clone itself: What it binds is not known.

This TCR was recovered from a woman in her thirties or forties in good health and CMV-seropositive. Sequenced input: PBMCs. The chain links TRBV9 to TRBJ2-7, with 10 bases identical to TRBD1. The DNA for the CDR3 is TGTGCCAGCAGCGTTACCGGGACAGGGGAAACTCAGCGGTACTTC. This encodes CASSVTGTGETQRYF.